Each of the 13 T cell receptor beta chains below was sequenced from the same sample in a study of blood T cell repertoires in COVID-19. Method: immunoSEQ multiplex PCR; TCRdb's copy keeps in-frame clones and lacks some. The sample includes roughly 370,000 clones, approximately 87% seen only once; the top ten take roughly 9.4%. The sequenced material came from PBMCs or T cells enriched from blood (not recorded which). The receptors derive from a woman aged 45-65 years who had recovered from COVID-19.

The rearrangement uses TRBV7-2 and TRBJ1-3; unclear D gene. Trimming stripped 0 bases from V and 0 bases from J, with 3 bases between. CDR3 length: 14 amino acids. In germline, CDR1 is SGHTA, CDR2 FQGNSA. CDR3 sequence reads: CASSLAHSGNTIYF. Here the CDR3 DNA reads TGTGCCAGCAGCTTAGCCCACTCTGGAAACACCATATATTTT.

The CDR3 coding sequence is TGTGCCAGCAGTGGCGAGCAGGGCTTAGCTGGCTACACCTTC. Translating gives CASSGEQGLAGYTF. V usage is TRBV25-1 and J usage is TRBJ1-2; possibly TRBD1 for D (5 bases). CDR1 MGHDK and CDR2 SYGVNS come from the germline V gene. This CDR3 is 14 amino acids long. Trimming left V 4 bases short and J 7 bases short, with 16 bases between.

This chain connects TRBV5-4 to TRBJ2-7; no definite D call. Deletions cut 2 bases from V and 0 bases from J, with 12 bases between. This CDR3 has 15 residues. Germline V CDR1 and CDR2: SGHNT, YYREEE (reference sequence). CDR3 protein: CASSFSTYASYEQYF. The CDR3 coding sequence is TGTGCCAGCAGCTTTTCAACCTACGCCTCCTACGAGCAGTACTTC.

The chain employs TRBV6-5 and TRBJ2-1; D is unresolved. In germline, CDR1 is MNHEY, CDR2 SVGAGI. Trimming removed 6 bases at V and 7 bases at J, with 19 bases between. This CDR3 contains 15 residues. The CDR3 coding sequence is TGTGCCAGCAGCCCAACCCATCAAGGAGCTAATGAGCAGTTCTTC. It is translated as CASSPTHQGANEQFF.

The chain employs TRBV24-1 and TRBJ1-1; TRBD1 is a possible D gene (5 bases). CDR3 length: 15 residues. Trimming removed 9 bases from V and 5 bases from J, with 21 bases in between. Germline V gene sequence: CDR1 KGHDR, CDR2 SFDVKD. CDR3 residues: CATVGAPSLRTEAFF. CDR3 DNA: TGTGCCACCGTTGGGGCTCCAAGCCTGCGAACTGAAGCTTTCTTT.

V and J are TRBV30 and TRBJ2-5; 10 nucleotides agree with TRBD2. The J segment lost 4 bases and the V segment lost 5 bases, leaving 4 bases of the junction unmatched. The CDR3 totals 13 residues. Looked up from germline, CDR1 is GTSNPN and CDR2 is SVGIG (reference sequence). CDR3 residues: CAWGLAVRETQYF. CDR3 nucleotide sequence: TGTGCCTGGGGACTAGCGGTTCGAGAGACCCAGTACTTC.

In nucleotides, the CDR3 is TGTGCCAGCAGTTTATCTCCATCGCGGCGCTACACCTTC. Translating gives CASSLSPSRRYTF. The chain joins TRBV27 to TRBJ1-2; no clear D gene. The germline V gene has CDR1 MNHEY and CDR2 SMNVEV (reference sequence). The CDR3 has 13 residues. V lost 0 bases and J 9 bases, leaving 11 bases between the germline ends.

This rearrangement joins TRBV19 to TRBJ1-6; 10 nucleotides agree with TRBD1. The CDR3 is made up of 12 amino acids. The J segment lost 9 bases and the V segment lost 8 bases, leaving 1 base of the junction unmatched. CDR1 LNHDA and CDR2 SQIVND come from the germline V gene (reference sequence). In nucleotides, the CDR3 is TGTGCCAGTGGGGACAGGGGTTCACCCCTCCACTTT. This sequence encodes CASGDRGSPLHF.

V and J are TRBV27 and TRBJ2-1, with D perhaps matching TRBD1 (5 bases). CDR1 is MNHEY, CDR2 SMNVEV, per germline (reference sequence). CDR3 length: 14 amino acids. Trimming left V 3 bases short and J 7 bases short, with 13 bases between. The CDR3, as DNA: TGTGCCAGCAGTTTTCCGAACAGGTATAATGAGCAGTTCTTC. Amino acids: CASSFPNRYNEQFF.

The V call is TRBV5-1, the J call TRBJ2-3, with TRBD2 matching over 10 bases. The CDR3 covers 15 residues. Germline CDR1 is SGHRS and CDR2 is YFSETQ. V shed 2 bases and J 2 bases; nucleotides not matched to a gene: 2. The CDR3 protein is CASSFSGGPTDTQYF. CDR3 coding DNA: TGCGCCAGCAGCTTTAGCGGGGGGCCCACAGATACGCAGTATTTT.

The chain recombines TRBV9 with TRBJ2-2; possible D gene TRBD1, 5 bases. The CDR3 contains 16 residues. Per the germline V gene, CDR1 is SGDLS and CDR2 is YYNGEE. V was pared by 4 bases and J by 5 bases, with 18 bases between. In DNA form, the CDR3 reads TGTGCCAGCAGCTATGGGGCAGGCATTCGGACCGGGGAGCTGTTTTTT. This codes for CASSYGAGIRTGELFF.

This chain joins TRBV18 and TRBJ1-1; D not resolved. V gave up 2 bases and J gave up 8 bases, with 12 bases separating them. The CDR3 sequence is 13 residues long. CDR1 and CDR2 (germline): KGHSH, LQKENI. The CDR3: CASSPSGGGEAFF. As DNA, the CDR3 is TGTGCCAGCTCACCAAGCGGAGGAGGAGAAGCTTTCTTT. The variable domain in full, completed from reference TRBV18 and TRBJ1-1, reads NAGVMQNPRHLVRRRGQEARLRCSPMKGHSHVYWYRQLPEEGLKFMVYLQKENIIDESGMPKERFSAEFPKEGPSILRIQQVVRGDSAAYFCASSPSGGGEAFFGQGTRLTVV.

The rearrangement joins TRBV27 to TRBJ2-7; weak D call: TRBD2 (6 bases). The CDR3 runs to 16 residues. The V gene's germline CDR1 is MNHEY and CDR2 SMNVEV (reference sequence). V lost 5 bases and J 5 bases, leaving 22 bases between the germline ends. CDR3 nucleotide sequence: TGTGCCAGCAGTGTCGTGGAGGGTTTTGGGGTCGACGAGCAGTACTTC. Translated: CASSVVEGFGVDEQYF.